Shown below are 32 T cell receptor beta chains from a single sample sequenced in a study of blood T cell repertoires in COVID-19. The data were produced by immunoSEQ multiplex PCR, yet TCRdb's version contains in-frame clones alone and is incomplete. Of some 150,000 clones listed, around 86% are singletons. Specimen: peripheral blood. These receptor sequences come from a man aged 70 or older with acute or convalescent COVID-19.

This chain joins TRBV7-2 and TRBJ2-5; D might be TRBD2 (6 bases). This CDR3 contains 14 residues. Per the germline V gene, CDR1 is SGHTA and CDR2 is FQGNSA. V lost 1 base and J lost 5, with 11 bases in between. CDR3 nucleotides: TGTGCCAGCAGCTTAGAAAGTGGAGGGGAGACCCAGTACTTC. Its translation is CASSLESGGETQYF. Full variable domain (missing parts from reference TRBV7-2 and TRBJ2-5): GAGVSQSPSNKVTEKGKDVELRCDPISGHTALYWYRQSLGQGLEFLIYFQGNSAPDKSGLPSDRFSAERTGGSVSTLTIQRTQQEDSAVYLCASSLESGGETQYFGPGTRLLVL.

V and J are TRBV28 and TRBJ2-7, with a weak D call TRBD1 (5 bases). This CDR3 spans 15 amino acids. Trimming cost V 2 bases and J 6 bases, with 17 bases left between them. Germline V CDR1 and CDR2: MDHEN, SYDVKM. The DNA for the CDR3 is TGTGCCAGCAGTTTACAAATGGCAGGGATCAGCGAGCAGTACTTC. Protein product: CASSLQMAGISEQYF.

The chain links TRBV27 to TRBJ2-3, with 13 nucleotides matching TRBD2. The ends lost 5 bases at V and 2 bases at J; junction bases unmatched: 4. The CDR3 totals 16 residues. Per germline, CDR1 MNHEY and CDR2 SMNVEV (reference sequence). CDR3 in DNA: TGTGCCAGCAGTCGACTAGCGGGAGGATCCACAGATACGCAGTATTTT. Translated: CASSRLAGGSTDTQYF.

V is TRBV19 and J is TRBJ2-1; TRBD2 agrees at 11 bases. CDR1 and CDR2 from the germline V gene are LNHDA and SQIVND (reference sequence). Trimming removed 4 bases from V and 10 bases from J; junction bases left unmatched: 12. The CDR3 extends over 16 amino acids. This CDR3 is CASSTPTSGSLWEQFF. The DNA for the CDR3 is TGTGCCAGTAGTACCCCCACTAGCGGGAGTCTGTGGGAGCAGTTCTTC.

The chain employs TRBV27 and TRBJ1-1; perhaps TRBD1 as D (5 bases). The CDR3 sequence is 13 residues long. Looked up from germline, CDR1 is MNHEY and CDR2 is SMNVEV (reference sequence). Trimming removed 5 bases from V and 3 bases from J, with 10 bases in between. CDR3 amino acids: CASSPTRDTEAFF. The DNA for the CDR3 is TGTGCCAGCAGTCCCACCAGGGACACTGAAGCTTTCTTT.

This clone was counted a single time. The genes are TRBV9 and TRBJ1-3, with 7 nucleotides matching TRBD1. The CDR3 is made up of 15 amino acids. The J segment lost 3 bases and the V segment lost 0 bases, leaving 3 bases of the junction unmatched. CDR1 SGDLS and CDR2 YYNGEE come from the germline V gene. For the CDR3, the DNA is TGTGCCAGCAGCGTAGAAGGGGGCTTTGGAAACACCATATATTTT. Encoded protein: CASSVEGGFGNTIYF.

The chain combines TRBV7-9 with TRBJ1-3, with D uncertain. Germline V CDR1 and CDR2: SEHNR, FQNEAQ (reference sequence). With 2 bases removed from V and 5 bases from J, the gap between germline ends came to 16 bases. The CDR3 sequence is 16 residues long. The CDR3: CASSLSGFELRNTIYF. The CDR3 coding sequence is TGTGCCAGCAGCTTATCGGGGTTCGAGTTGAGAAACACCATATATTTT.

This clone showed up just a few times. This chain uses TRBV7-2 with TRBJ1-2; perhaps TRBD1 as D (5 bases). This CDR3 contains 15 residues. V was cut by 3 bases and J by 8 bases, with 19 bases left in between. In germline, CDR1 is SGHTA, CDR2 FQGNSA. The CDR3 region is CASSFFVSATVGYTF. CDR3 in DNA: TGTGCCAGCAGCTTTTTCGTGTCAGCGACAGTCGGCTACACCTTC. The whole variable domain, filled in from reference TRBV7-2 and TRBJ1-2, reads GAGVSQSPSNKVTEKGKDVELRCDPISGHTALYWYRQSLGQGLEFLIYFQGNSAPDKSGLPSDRFSAERTGGSVSTLTIQRTQQEDSAVYLCASSFFVSATVGYTFGSGTRLTVV.

The CDR3 sequence is CASRVGRIGHGYTF. CDR3 coding DNA: TGTGCCAGTCGAGTGGGGAGGATCGGGCATGGCTACACCTTC. This chain uses TRBV7-8 with TRBJ1-2; D uncertain. The germline V gene encodes CDR1 SGHVS and CDR2 FQNEAQ. This CDR3 has 14 residues. Trimming took off 9 bases at V and 6 bases at J, with 20 bases between the two ends.

J is TRBJ1-2 and V is TRBV7-9; the D gene is possibly TRBD1 (5 bases). CDR1 is SEHNR, CDR2 FQNEAQ, per germline (reference sequence). V lost 7 bases to trimming and J lost 6 bases, with 15 bases between them. The CDR3 is 13 residues long. The CDR3 loop reads CASTRQGVDGYTF. The CDR3 bases are TGTGCCAGCACGAGGCAGGGTGTCGATGGCTACACCTTC.

The rearrangement joins TRBV6-5 to TRBJ1-2, with 8 bases lining up with TRBD1. From germline, CDR1 is MNHEY and CDR2 SVGAGI. The CDR3 is made up of 12 amino acids. Trimming took 8 bases from V and 6 from J; bases not matched to a gene: 5. The CDR3 DNA sequence: TGTGCCAGCCTGACAGGGGCGCATGGCTACACCTTC. This codes for CASLTGAHGYTF.

V is TRBV12-3 or TRBV12-4 and J is TRBJ2-3; 7 bases agree with TRBD1. Losses at the gene ends were 6 bases for V and 7 bases for J; bases not matched to a gene: 7. The CDR3 has 13 amino acids. DNA for the CDR3: TGTGCCAGCAGACATACACAGGGGTATACGCAGTATTTT. This translates into CASRHTQGYTQYF.

This chain joins TRBV12-5 and TRBJ2-5; 7 nucleotides line up with TRBD2. The CDR3 runs 14 residues. CDR1 LGHNT and CDR2 FRNRAP come from the germline V gene. V trimming: 3 bases; J trimming: 3 bases; junction bases outside the gene matches: 4. Written as DNA, the CDR3 is TGTGCTAGTGGTTTTGGGGCGGGGGAAGAGACCCAGTACTTC. The encoded protein is CASGFGAGEETQYF.

The chain has TRBV10-2 and TRBJ1-5; possible D gene TRBD1, 6 bases. The CDR3 has 13 amino acids. Trimming cost V 0 bases and J 9 bases, with 9 bases left between them. Germline-derived CDR1 and CDR2 are WSHSY and SAAADI. The CDR3 spells CASSESQGGPQHF. CDR3 nucleotides: TGCGCCAGCAGTGAGTCACAGGGCGGGCCCCAGCATTTT.

The chain recombines TRBV5-8 with TRBJ1-3; no reliable D call. The CDR3 totals 15 residues. Germline loops: CDR1 SGHTS, CDR2 YDEGEE. Trimming shortened V by 1 base and J by 2 bases, and 10 bases separated the two germline ends. CDR3 sequence (DNA): TGTGCCAGCAGCTTGTCTTGGAGGGCTGGAAACACCATATATTTT. Its translation: CASSLSWRAGNTIYF.

This chain's CDR3 is CASSPQQGETQYF. For the CDR3, the DNA is TGTGCCAGCAGTCCCCAACAGGGGGAGACCCAGTACTTC. This sequence joins TRBV2 and TRBJ2-5; 7 nucleotides line up with TRBD1. V shed 5 bases, J shed 5 bases, and the junction held 5 bases outside the gene matches. The CDR3 consists of 13 residues. Germline CDR1 is SNHLY and CDR2 is FYNNEI.

This chain joins TRBV23-1 and TRBJ2-7; TRBD2 matches at 10 bases. TRBV23-1 belongs to the ORF category, with a function that is uncertain. This CDR3 spans 15 amino acids. J lost 1 base, V lost 9 bases, and 9 bases had no gene match. CDR3 sequence: CARLQTSGCSYEQYF. CDR3 nucleotide sequence: TGCGCCAGACTCCAGACTAGCGGGTGTTCCTACGAGCAGTACTTC.

The chain links TRBV6-1 to TRBJ1-3, with TRBD1 matching 9 bases. This CDR3 comprises 14 residues. After removal of 2 bases from V and 8 bases from J, the junction contained 4 bases not matched to a gene. CDR1 MNHNS and CDR2 SASEGT come from the germline V gene. CDR3 DNA sequence: TGTGCCAGCAGTGAACCGGGACAGGGATACACCATATATTTT. Translation: CASSEPGQGYTIYF.

The V call is TRBV7-2, the J call TRBJ2-7; 8 bases are shared with TRBD1. The V and J ends lost 5 bases and 0 bases, in that order; junction bases with no gene match: 3. The CDR3 runs 14 residues. Germline CDR1 is SGHTA and CDR2 is FQGNSA. CDR3 protein: CASSLQGASYEQYF. Here the CDR3 DNA reads TGTGCCAGCAGCCTTCAGGGGGCCTCCTACGAGCAGTACTTC.

Only one count was recorded for this clone. This chain uses TRBV3-1 (or the pseudogene TRBV3-2) with TRBJ1-1; D possibly corresponds to TRBD1 (6 bases). Germline CDR1 is LGHDT and CDR2 is YNNKEL (reference sequence). V was shortened by 2 bases and J by 6 bases, with 13 bases between the two germline ends. The CDR3 is 14 residues long. CDR3 sequence: CASSQTGTKPEAFF. The CDR3 DNA sequence: TGTGCCAGCAGCCAAACAGGGACTAAGCCTGAAGCTTTCTTT.

J is TRBJ1-2 and V is TRBV28, with D possibly matching TRBD1 (5 bases). Trimming stripped 1 base from V and 8 bases from J, with 11 bases between. The germline CDR1 and CDR2 sequences are MDHEN and SYDVKM. This CDR3 has 13 amino acids. CDR3 sequence: CASSLSAGSGYTF. In nucleotides, the CDR3 is TGTGCCAGCAGTTTATCGGCAGGGTCGGGCTACACCTTC.

V is TRBV5-4 and J is TRBJ2-4; D unresolved. Germline V gene sequence: CDR1 SGHNT, CDR2 YYREEE (reference sequence). Trimming cost V 0 bases and J 4 bases, with 5 bases left between them. The CDR3 contains 13 residues. CDR3: CASSLVEKNIQYF. The DNA for the CDR3 is TGTGCCAGCAGCTTGGTGGAGAAAAACATTCAGTACTTC.

The chain recombines TRBV19 with TRBJ2-1, with 7 bases fitting TRBD1. The length of the CDR3 is 16 residues. V was clipped by 3 bases and J by 0 bases; unmatched bases: 5. Germline assignment: CDR1 LNHDA and CDR2 SQIVND (reference sequence). CDR3 loop: CASSIPGTDSYNEQFF. The CDR3 region has the DNA TGTGCCAGTAGTATTCCCGGGACAGACTCCTACAATGAGCAGTTCTTC. The whole variable domain, remainder taken from reference TRBV19 and TRBJ2-1, is DGGITQSPKYLFRKEGQNVTLSCEQNLNHDAMYWYRQDPGQGLRLIYYSQIVNDFQKGDIAEGYSVSREKKESFPLTVTSAQKNPTAFYLCASSIPGTDSYNEQFFGPGTRLTVL.

This clone turned up a few times. The CDR3 region is CASRTQGGGGTEAFF. In nucleotides, the CDR3 is TGTGCCAGCAGGACTCAAGGCGGGGGAGGCACTGAAGCTTTCTTT. The J gene is TRBJ1-1, the V gene TRBV6-6; maybe TRBD1 (5 bases). The V end lost 6 bases, the J end lost 4 bases, and 18 bases lay between the germline ends. The CDR3 totals 15 residues. CDR1 and CDR2 from the germline V gene are MNHNY and SVGAGI (reference sequence).

This chain uses TRBV6-1 with TRBJ2-1; 8 bases fit TRBD1. Germline CDR1 and CDR2: MNHNS and SASEGT. The ends lost 2 bases at V and 7 bases at J; junction bases unmatched: 4. The CDR3 extends over 14 amino acids. The CDR3 DNA reads as TGTGCCAGCAGTGAACGGACAGGGTGGAATGAGCAGTTCTTC. Translating it yields CASSERTGWNEQFF.

This chain joins TRBV2 and TRBJ2-5; D is possibly TRBD2 (6 bases). The CDR3 loop spans 15 amino acids. V gave up 7 bases and J gave up 4 bases, with 19 bases separating them. Germline V gene sequence: CDR1 SNHLY, CDR2 FYNNEI. The CDR3 here is CASMRPGRRGETQYF. DNA for the CDR3: TGTGCCAGCATGAGACCGGGCCGGAGGGGAGAGACCCAGTACTTC.

This chain links TRBV6-4 with TRBJ2-3, with 7 positions matching TRBD1. This CDR3 is 12 amino acids long. Losses at the gene ends were 10 bases for V and 7 bases for J; bases not matched to a gene: 8. Germline V gene data show CDR1 as MRHNA and CDR2 as SNTAGT. The CDR3 reads CATTTGLHTQYF. For the CDR3, the DNA is TGTGCCACCACGACAGGGCTACATACGCAGTATTTT.

This chain joins TRBV29-1 and TRBJ2-2; TRBD2 matches at 7 bases. Germline V lookup: CDR1 SQVTM, CDR2 ANQGSEA. This CDR3 is built from 17 residues. After removal of 5 bases from V and 1 base from J, the junction contained 13 bases not matched to a gene. CDR3 bases: TGCAGCGTTCCTGGTAGGGCCAGCGGGGTGAACACCGGGGAGCTGTTTTTT. It codes for CSVPGRASGVNTGELFF.

V is TRBV5-1 and J is TRBJ2-7; 9 bases align to TRBD2. Germline assignment: CDR1 SGHRS and CDR2 YFSETQ. This CDR3 region has 14 residues. Trimming cost V 5 bases and J 0 bases; bases outside gene matches: 3. The CDR3 DNA reads as TGCGCCAGCAGAGTAGCGGGGGACTCCTACGAGCAGTACTTC. This translates into CASRVAGDSYEQYF.

This chain links TRBV28 with TRBJ2-2, with D maybe TRBD1 (5 bases). Germline V CDR1 and CDR2: MDHEN, SYDVKM. Trimming stripped 4 bases from V and 1 base from J, with 10 bases between. This CDR3 has 15 amino acids. The CDR3, as DNA: TGTGCCAGCAGTTCAACCGGACAGAACACCGGGGAGCTGTTTTTT. It translates to CASSSTGQNTGELFF.

As for this clone: Other DNA sequences in the same sample also yield this CDR3. The CDR3 loop is CASRRSGANVLTF. The DNA of the CDR3 is TGTGCCAGCAGGCGGTCTGGGGCCAACGTCCTGACTTTC. The rearrangement links TRBV28 to TRBJ2-6; D call uncertain. Germline CDR1 reads MDHEN; CDR2 reads SYDVKM. Trimming pared 6 bases from V and 1 base from J, leaving 4 bases between. This CDR3 has 13 residues.

The rearrangement links TRBV7-9 to TRBJ2-3, with 9 bases identical to TRBD2. The CDR3 has 19 amino acids. Looked up from germline, CDR1 is SEHNR and CDR2 is FQNEAQ (reference sequence). J was trimmed by 0 bases and V by 0 bases; bases with no gene match: 10. The DNA of the CDR3 is TGTGCCAGCAGCTTAGCAGGCGGGAGGGCCCCAAGTAGCACAGATACGCAGTATTTT. It translates to CASSLAGGRAPSSTDTQYF.